These 20 T cell receptor beta chains originate from one sample sequenced in a study of shared clonotypes between healthy human individuals. CD8 cells classed as naive were CD45RO-negative and positively selected for CCR7, excluding terminally differentiated effector memory CD45RA+ cells. The method was immunoSEQ multiplex PCR; TCRdb's version includes in-frame clones alone and lacks a portion of them. The table has around 2,000,000 clones, roughly 94% seen once. The material sequenced was naive CD8+ T cells sorted from blood. These receptor sequences come from a man between 18 and 35 years old in good health.

This rearrangement joins TRBV27 to TRBJ2-1; perhaps TRBD1 as D (5 bases). This CDR3 contains 13 residues. V was pared by 5 bases and J by 4 bases, with 9 bases between. Germline V gene sequence: CDR1 MNHEY, CDR2 SMNVEV (reference sequence). CDR3 nucleotides: TGTGCCAGCAGTCAAGACAGTTACAATGAGCAGTTCTTC. It specifies CASSQDSYNEQFF.

The chain carries TRBV25-1 and TRBJ2-1, with a weak D call TRBD2 (7 bases). Germline assignment: CDR1 MGHDK and CDR2 SYGVNS. The CDR3 spans 14 residues. V lost 3 bases, J lost 6 bases, and 12 bases lay in between. CDR3 nucleotide sequence: TGTGCCAGCAGTGACTTGGGAGGGGGCAATGAGCAGTTCTTC. This translates into CASSDLGGGNEQFF.

The V call is TRBV11-3, the J call TRBJ2-5, with D unclear. Germline V gene lookup returns CDR1 SGHNT and CDR2 YENEEA. Trimming took 2 bases from V and 5 from J, leaving 9 bases between them. CDR3 length: 13 residues. The CDR3, as DNA: TGTGCCAGCAGCTTAAAGGGTTGGGAGACCCAGTACTTC. Translated, it gives CASSLKGWETQYF.

J is TRBJ2-5 and V is TRBV4-3, with D tentatively TRBD2 (6 bases). This CDR3 is built from 14 residues. With 5 bases removed from V and 5 bases from J, the gap between germline ends came to 15 bases. Germline V gene lookup returns CDR1 LGHNA and CDR2 YSLEER. Written as DNA, the CDR3 is TGCGCCAGCAGCTTGGGGGTGGAGGGGGAGACCCAGTACTTC. Encoded protein: CASSLGVEGETQYF.

This chain links TRBV5-5 with TRBJ2-7; either TRBD1 or TRBD2 may supply D (5 bases each). V lost 2 bases, J lost 3 bases, and 12 bases lay in between. The CDR3 extends over 14 amino acids. The germline CDR1 and CDR2 sequences are SGHKS and YYEKEE (reference sequence). The CDR3 bases are TGTGCCAGCAGCTTTTCCGGGACGCTCTACGAGCAGTACTTC. Its translation is CASSFSGTLYEQYF.

This clone was seen a single time. The chain employs TRBV6-5 and TRBJ1-1; no firm D call. CDR1 is MNHEY, CDR2 SVGAGI, per germline. The CDR3 extends over 15 amino acids. The V end was cut by 3 bases, the J end by 0 bases, with 11 bases between. The CDR3 sequence is CASSYLLGMNTEAFF. In DNA form, the CDR3 reads TGTGCCAGCAGTTATTTACTCGGGATGAACACTGAAGCTTTCTTT.

CDR3 in amino acids: CASSLNPNTEAFF. CDR3 bases: TGTGCCAGCAGCTTAAACCCGAACACTGAAGCTTTCTTT. The V and J genes are TRBV5-6 and TRBJ1-1; D is ambiguous. Trimming took off 2 bases at V and 1 base at J, with 6 bases between the two ends. The CDR3 consists of 13 residues. CDR1 and CDR2 from the germline V gene are SGHDT and YYEEEE.

This sequence joins TRBV4-1 and TRBJ1-1; D ambiguous. CDR1 is MGHRA and CDR2 is YSYEKL in the germline V gene. Trimming stripped 0 bases from V and 0 bases from J, with 11 bases between. The CDR3 covers 16 residues. CDR3 bases: TGCGCCAGCAGCCAAGAAACTCTGATGCTGAACACTGAAGCTTTCTTT. This sequence encodes CASSQETLMLNTEAFF.

Here the CDR3 reads CASSERTGGITDTQYF. The CDR3, as DNA: TGCGCCAGCAGCGAGAGGACAGGGGGTATCACAGATACGCAGTATTTT. The V and J genes are TRBV10-2 and TRBJ2-3; 10 positions agree with TRBD1. With 6 bases clipped from V and 2 bases from J, the junction kept 8 bases outside the gene matches. The CDR3 spans 16 residues. Germline V gene lookup returns CDR1 WSHSY and CDR2 SAAADI.

V usage is TRBV13 and J usage is TRBJ2-5; TRBD1 might be the D (7 bases). The CDR3 totals 14 residues. Germline CDR1 is PRHDT and CDR2 is FYEKMQ (reference sequence). V was cut by 4 bases and J by 4 bases, with 13 bases left in between. The CDR3: CASSSRQGGETQYF. The CDR3, as DNA: TGTGCCAGCAGCTCCCGACAGGGAGGAGAGACCCAGTACTTC.

CDR3 sequence (DNA): TGCGCCAGCAGCGGAGACAGGGGAACTATGTCCGTCTATGGCTACACCTTC. Translated, it gives CASSGDRGTMSVYGYTF. The chain has TRBV5-1 and TRBJ1-2; 8 positions match TRBD1. With V trimmed by 4 bases and J by 4 bases, 15 bases remained unmatched. The CDR3 extends over 17 amino acids. Germline CDR1 reads SGHRS; CDR2 reads YFSETQ.

This chain's CDR3 is CASRLTGVEQYF. The DNA of the CDR3 is TGTGCCAGCAGACTGACAGGGGTCGAGCAGTACTTC. The chain links TRBV5-8 to TRBJ2-7; 8 bases are shared with TRBD1. The CDR3 consists of 12 residues. The V and J ends lost 5 bases and 6 bases, in that order; junction bases with no gene match: 4. CDR1 and CDR2 (germline): SGHTS, YDEGEE.

In the case of this clone: Other DNA sequences in the same sample also yield this CDR3. The chain carries TRBV4-1 and TRBJ2-3, with D possibly TRBD2 on 6 matching bases. The V gene lost 0 bases and the J gene lost 1 base, with 8 bases spanning the gap. This CDR3 region has 15 residues. Germline V gene sequence: CDR1 MGHRA, CDR2 YSYEKL. The CDR3 reads CASSQEVAGTDTQYF. In DNA form, the CDR3 reads TGCGCCAGCAGCCAAGAGGTAGCGGGCACAGATACGCAGTATTTT.

In the case of this clone: Within the sample, other DNA sequences also encode this same CDR3. The CDR3 DNA follows: TGCGCCAGCAGCCAGGATCCGGGACTAGCCTACGAGCAGTACTTC. Amino acid sequence: CASSQDPGLAYEQYF. The chain has TRBV4-1 and TRBJ2-7, with 8 bases identical to TRBD2. Unmatched junction bases numbered 6, after V lost 3 bases and J lost 2 bases. The CDR3 spans 15 residues. The germline V gene has CDR1 MGHRA and CDR2 YSYEKL.

This clone came up once. The rearrangement links TRBV28 to TRBJ1-1; perhaps TRBD1 as D (5 bases). The V end was cut by 4 bases, the J end by 4 bases, with 22 bases between. Per the germline V gene, CDR1 is MDHEN and CDR2 is SYDVKM. This CDR3 has 17 residues. The CDR3 coding sequence is TGTGCCAGCAGTTCACCCGTGGAATGGCAGGGCGGCACTGAAGCTTTCTTT. It translates to CASSSPVEWQGGTEAFF.

The chain carries TRBV27 and TRBJ2-1; TRBD1 matches 9 bases. The V gene's germline CDR1 is MNHEY and CDR2 SMNVEV (reference sequence). J lost 9 bases, V lost 8 bases, and 5 bases had no gene match. This CDR3 is 12 amino acids long. The CDR3 nucleotides are TGTGCCAGCTCACGGGACAGGGCTGAGCAGTTCTTC. Its translation: CASSRDRAEQFF.

The chain has TRBV5-6 and TRBJ2-1; TRBD2 aligns across 7 bases. V dropped 0 bases and J dropped 3; count of bases not matched to a gene: 6. CDR3 length: 16 amino acids. Germline CDR1 is SGHDT and CDR2 is YYEEEE. CDR3 bases: TGTGCCAGCAGCTTGGGTGCTAGCGGACTCTACAATGAGCAGTTCTTC. Its translation is CASSLGASGLYNEQFF.

The V call is TRBV4-1, the J call TRBJ1-6; D uncertain. This CDR3 spans 16 amino acids. Germline-derived CDR1 and CDR2 are MGHRA and YSYEKL. Trimming took off 1 base at V and 5 bases at J, with 12 bases between the two ends. The CDR3 here is CASSQAQQVNNSPLHF. DNA for the CDR3: TGCGCCAGCAGCCAAGCCCAGCAGGTCAATAATTCACCCCTCCACTTT.

Concerning this clone: The same CDR3 also results from other DNA sequences found in this sample. The chain recombines TRBV7-6 with TRBJ2-1; TRBD2 is a possible D gene (6 bases). Trimming stripped 1 base from V and 0 bases from J, with 10 bases between. The CDR3 contains 16 residues. The germline CDR1 and CDR2 sequences are SGHVS and FNYEAQ. Here the CDR3 DNA reads TGTGCCAGCAGCTTAGAGGCGGGATCCTCCTACAATGAGCAGTTCTTC. Translated: CASSLEAGSSYNEQFF.

This rearrangement joins TRBV19 to TRBJ1-2; D perhaps matches TRBD1 (6 bases). This CDR3 has 13 amino acids. Germline V gene sequence: CDR1 LNHDA, CDR2 SQIVND (reference sequence). V was shortened by 6 bases and J by 2 bases, with 10 bases between the two germline ends. The CDR3 nucleotides read TGTGCCAGTAGGGAAACAGGGAACTATGGCTACACCTTC. Encoded protein: CASRETGNYGYTF.